This T cell receptor beta chain was sequenced in a study of blood T cell repertoires in COVID-19. Across the whole study: From T cells, B-cell-depleted T cells, or PBMCs came the material, which was cDNA or gDNA.

The germline V and J ends were trimmed by 3 bases and 4 bases, with 13 bases remaining between them. The CDR3 runs 15 residues. CDR1 and CDR2 from the germline V gene are SNHLY and FYNNEI. As originally analysed: Estimated nucleated cell counts came from reference gene primer amplification. Profiling relied on immunoSEQ multiplex PCR, and the TCRdb table lists in-frame clones only, not all of them. The V and J calls and clone size are taken from that table; D and trimming were inferred from the DNA. The data contain fewer than 95,000 clones, approximately 75% of them singletons. Only a few counts were recorded for this clone.

The V and J genes are TRBV2 and TRBJ1-5, with D possibly TRBD1 on 6 matching bases. This sequence was found in a woman older than 75 with acute or convalescent COVID-19. The sample consisted of peripheral blood. For the CDR3, the DNA is TGTGCCAGCAGTGACGGGGGGCCGAAGAATCAGCCCCAGCATTTT. This sequence encodes CASSDGGPKNQPQHF.